This TCR beta chain was identified during a study of blood T cell repertoires in COVID-19. The wider study: Sample material is recorded as cDNA or gDNA derived from T cells, B-cell-depleted T cells, or PBMCs.

Participants reported their clinical history, and cohort assignment relied on those reports. The length of the CDR3 is 11 residues. V gave up 5 bases and J gave up 8 bases, with 8 bases separating them. Per the original methods: Researchers report that nucleated cell counts were estimated from reference gene primer amplification. TCRdb keeps only in-frame clones here, not all; method: immunoSEQ multiplex PCR. D and trimming come from the DNA, and the V and J calls and clone size come from that table. The sample has about 400,000 clones; roughly 85% are singletons. The TCR was taken from a woman aged 18-29 years with acute COVID-19. V usage is TRBV12-3 or TRBV12-4 and J usage is TRBJ2-3, with D possibly being TRBD2 (5 bases). Sequencing was carried out using PBMCs or T cells enriched from blood (not recorded which). CDR3 nucleotides: TGTGCCAGCAGTCCTAGCCGTACGCAGTATTTT. This translates into CASSPSRTQYF.